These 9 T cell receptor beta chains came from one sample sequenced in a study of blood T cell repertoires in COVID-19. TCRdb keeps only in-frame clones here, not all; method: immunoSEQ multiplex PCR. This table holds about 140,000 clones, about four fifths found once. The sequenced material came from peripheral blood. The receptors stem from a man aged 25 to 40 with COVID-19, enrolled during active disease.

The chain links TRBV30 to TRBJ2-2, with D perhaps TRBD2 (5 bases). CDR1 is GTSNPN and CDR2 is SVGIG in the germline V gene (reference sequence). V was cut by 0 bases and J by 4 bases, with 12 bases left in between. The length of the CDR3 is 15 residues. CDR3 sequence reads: CAWSVQMGSTGELFF. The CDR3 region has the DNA TGTGCCTGGAGTGTACAAATGGGGAGCACCGGGGAGCTGTTTTTT.

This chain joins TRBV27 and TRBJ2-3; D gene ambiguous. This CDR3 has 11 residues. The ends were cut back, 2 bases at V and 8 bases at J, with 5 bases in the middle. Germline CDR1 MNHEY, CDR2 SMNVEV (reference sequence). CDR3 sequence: CASSLGGTQYF. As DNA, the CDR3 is TGTGCCAGCAGTTTAGGCGGTACGCAGTATTTT.

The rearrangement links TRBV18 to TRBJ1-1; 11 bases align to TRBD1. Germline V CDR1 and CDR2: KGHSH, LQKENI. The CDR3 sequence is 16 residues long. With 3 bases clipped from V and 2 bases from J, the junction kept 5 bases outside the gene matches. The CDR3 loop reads CASSPQGQGANTEAFF. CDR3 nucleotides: TGTGCCAGCTCACCCCAAGGACAGGGGGCTAACACTGAAGCTTTCTTT.

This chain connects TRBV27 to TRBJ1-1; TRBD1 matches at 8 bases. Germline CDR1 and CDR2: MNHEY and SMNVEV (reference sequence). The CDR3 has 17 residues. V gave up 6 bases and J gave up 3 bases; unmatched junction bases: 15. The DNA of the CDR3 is TGTGCCAGCAGCCGGGAGCAGGGGGCTTTATTTTACACTGAAGCTTTCTTT. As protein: CASSREQGALFYTEAFF.

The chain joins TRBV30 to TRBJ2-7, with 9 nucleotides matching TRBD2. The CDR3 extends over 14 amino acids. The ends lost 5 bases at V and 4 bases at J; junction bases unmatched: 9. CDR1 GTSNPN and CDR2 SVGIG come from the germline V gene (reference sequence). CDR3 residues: CAWAPGLALYEQYF. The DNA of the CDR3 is TGTGCCTGGGCCCCGGGACTAGCCCTGTACGAGCAGTACTTC.

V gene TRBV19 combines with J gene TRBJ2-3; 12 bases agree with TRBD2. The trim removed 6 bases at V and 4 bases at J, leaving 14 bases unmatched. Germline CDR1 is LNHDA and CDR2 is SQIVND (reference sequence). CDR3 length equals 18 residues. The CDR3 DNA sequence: TGTGCCAGTAGGCTCGGACGTGCTAGCGGGAGGGTGTCAGATACGCAGTATTTT. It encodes CASRLGRASGRVSDTQYF.

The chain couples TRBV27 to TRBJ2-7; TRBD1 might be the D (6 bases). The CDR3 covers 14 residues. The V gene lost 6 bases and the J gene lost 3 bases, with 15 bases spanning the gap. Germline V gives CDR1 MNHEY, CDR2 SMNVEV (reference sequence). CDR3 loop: CASREHRAGYEQYF. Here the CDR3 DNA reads TGTGCCAGCAGGGAACACAGGGCGGGCTACGAGCAGTACTTC.

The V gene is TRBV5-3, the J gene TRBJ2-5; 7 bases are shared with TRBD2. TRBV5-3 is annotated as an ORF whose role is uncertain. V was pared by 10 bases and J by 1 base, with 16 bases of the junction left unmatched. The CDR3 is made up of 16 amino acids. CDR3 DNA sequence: TGTGCCTGTACGCGGCGGGAGCAGGTTTGCCAAGAGACCCAGTACTTC. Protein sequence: CACTRREQVCQETQYF.

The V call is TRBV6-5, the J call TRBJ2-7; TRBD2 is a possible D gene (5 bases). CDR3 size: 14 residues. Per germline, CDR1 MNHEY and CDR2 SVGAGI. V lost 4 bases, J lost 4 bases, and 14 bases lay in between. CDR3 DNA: TGTGCCAGCAGTTCAAGGACTTTCCCTTACGAGCAGTACTTC. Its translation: CASSSRTFPYEQYF.